This TCR beta chain was recorded in a study of metastatic and nonmetastatic thyroid tumors. Study overall: Where malignant and benign thyroid patients were concerned, repertoires were compared across blood and tumor or nodule tissue. Regarding the study as a whole: Malignant tumors reportedly showed significantly higher TCR beta diversity than benign nodules in both blood and tumor.

Methods used by the authors: To classify distant metastasis in papillary thyroid cancer, a model was built from CDR3 differences across clinicopathological groups. TCRdb re-processed the PCR reads through MiXCR. V and J calls and clone size were set by TCRdb, not the authors. The table includes around 40,000 clones, about a sixth detected once. There are many counts of this clone. The antigen is unknown. Not a single patient had been given any form of treatment at any point before undergoing thyroid surgery. Material: blood. This sequence originates from a male donor with papillary thyroid cancer or a benign thyroid nodule (not recorded which). Some clones in this sample may be carry-over from other donors' samples.

The CDR3 reads CASSYSLTSQETQYF. The CDR3 DNA follows: TGTGCCAGCAGTTACTCGTTGACGTCACAAGAGACCCAGTACTTC. The chain has TRBV6-2 or TRBV6-3 and TRBJ2-5, with D unresolved. CDR1 MNHEY and CDR2 SVGEGT come from the germline V gene. The germline V and J ends were trimmed by 0 bases and 2 bases, with 10 bases remaining between them. The CDR3 contains 15 residues.